The 4 T cell receptor beta chains given below trace back to one sample, sequenced in a study of cytomegalovirus exposure and HLA in healthy donors. PCR was performed using 60 Vbeta and 13 Jbeta primers. Only in-frame clones appear in the TCRdb table, and some are missing; sequencing was by immunoSEQ multiplex PCR. Among 150,000 to 180,000 clones, about 83% were seen once, and the ten largest hold roughly 4%. The sample taken for sequencing was PBMCs. These receptors were taken from a woman between 40 and 55 years old in good health and CMV-seronegative.

The sample holds a few counts of this clone. The CDR3 region has the DNA TGTGCCATACGAGGAGTCTCTGGGGCCAACGTCCTGACTTTC. Amino acid sequence: CAIRGVSGANVLTF. This chain joins TRBV6-5 and TRBJ2-6; D not resolved. The CDR3 totals 14 residues. V lost 10 bases and J 0 bases, leaving 10 bases between the germline ends. Per germline, CDR1 MNHEY and CDR2 SVGAGI.

V usage is TRBV6-6 and J usage is TRBJ1-2; the D gene is possibly TRBD1 (5 bases). The CDR3 runs 15 residues. V was clipped by 4 bases and J by 3 bases, with 15 bases between them. The germline CDR1 and CDR2 sequences are MNHNY and SVGAGI (reference sequence). In nucleotides, the CDR3 is TGTGCCAGCAGTTCCAGGGCCGAGACTCACTATGGCTACACCTTC. Protein sequence: CASSSRAETHYGYTF.

This rearrangement joins TRBV2 to TRBJ1-2; 9 bases are a match to TRBD1. With 8 bases clipped from V and 3 bases from J, the junction kept 10 bases outside the gene matches. The CDR3 is 15 residues long. Germline V lookup: CDR1 SNHLY, CDR2 FYNNEI. In DNA, the CDR3 is TGTGCCAGCTTAGGCCCAACAGGGGGCGACTATGGCTACACCTTC. Its translation: CASLGPTGGDYGYTF.

This clone was observed once. The chain couples TRBV2 to TRBJ1-3; 9 bases fit TRBD1. V shed 6 bases and J 5 bases; nucleotides not matched to a gene: 5. Germline assignment: CDR1 SNHLY and CDR2 FYNNEI. The CDR3 is 14 residues long. In DNA form, the CDR3 reads TGTGCCAGCAGCCCGGGACAGGGAAGAAACACCATATATTTT. It encodes CASSPGQGRNTIYF.